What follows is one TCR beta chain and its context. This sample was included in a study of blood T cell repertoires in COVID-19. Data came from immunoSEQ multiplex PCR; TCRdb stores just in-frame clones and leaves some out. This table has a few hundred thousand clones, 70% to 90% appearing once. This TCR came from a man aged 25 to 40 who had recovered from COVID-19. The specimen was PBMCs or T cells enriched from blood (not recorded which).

CDR3 in amino acids: CASRPTSGGYTF. CDR3 nucleotide sequence: TGTGCCAGCAGGCCGACATCGGGAGGCTACACCTTC. V usage is TRBV6-5 and J usage is TRBJ1-2; no clear D gene. Germline-derived CDR1 and CDR2 are MNHEY and SVGAGI. Trimming removed 6 bases at V and 8 bases at J, with 13 bases between. The CDR3 has 12 residues.